These T cell receptor beta chains were read from a single sample in a study of shared clonotypes between healthy human individuals. The repertoire was sequenced with immunoSEQ multiplex PCR; TCRdb's copy has only in-frame clones and lacks some. The sample records about 480,000 clones, approximately 79% being singletons. The sequenced material came from PBMCs. The receptors come from a woman aged 40 to 49 in good health. Some clones in this sample may be carry-over from other donors' samples. CDR3s include the opening cysteine and the closing phenylalanine or tryptophan. Fields, in order: V gene, D gene, clone size, J gene, CDR3 DNA, CDR3 protein. A D gene is named only where the DNA matches it firmly. Size is omitted from some rows. Given values are once, few, many or a class for expanded clones.

V: TRBV27; D: TRBD1; size: .; J: TRBJ1-1; DNA: TGTGCCAGCAGTTTATTGGGGGACAGGGGGCGAATGAACACTGAAGCTTTCTTT; CDR3: CASSLLGDRGRMNTEAFF
V: TRBV30; D: .; size: .; J: TRBJ2-7; DNA: TGTGCCTGGAGTGTTCAGGGGATGGCCGAGCAGTACTTC; CDR3: CAWSVQGMAEQYF
V: TRBV19; D: .; size: .; J: TRBJ2-7; DNA: TGTGCCAGTAGTGTCCGGGCCCCTTCTACCTACGAGCAGTACTTC; CDR3: CASSVRAPSTYEQYF
V: TRBV21-1; D: .; size: .; J: TRBJ1-2; DNA: TGTGCCAGCAGCGTTTTACCCGCGGACCGAAAGGGGGGCTACACCTTC; CDR3: CASSVLPADRKGGYTF
V: TRBV2; D: TRBD2; size: .; J: TRBJ2-5; DNA: TGTGCCAGCACCGAGGTACTAGCGGCAAAAAAAGAGACCCAGTACTTC; CDR3: CASTEVLAAKKETQYF
V: TRBV4-3; D: .; size: .; J: TRBJ2-2; DNA: TGCGCCAGCAGCCAAGGGCGGGCCCACACCGGGGAGCTGTTTTTT; CDR3: CASSQGRAHTGELFF
V: TRBV6-1; D: .; size: few; J: TRBJ1-2; DNA: TGTGCCAGCAGTGATGGCAGGTGGGGGTATGGCTACACCTTC; CDR3: CASSDGRWGYGYTF
V: TRBV18; D: .; size: few; J: TRBJ2-1; DNA: TGTGCCAGCTCACCCCTCTCCGGAACCTACAATGAGCAGTTCTTC; CDR3: CASSPLSGTYNEQFF
V: TRBV7-6; D: .; size: few; J: TRBJ2-7; DNA: TGTGCCAGCAGCCCCGGGGGTGGCTCCTACGAGCAGTACTTC; CDR3: CASSPGGGSYEQYF
V: TRBV6-1; D: TRBD1; size: .; J: TRBJ2-7; DNA: TGTGCCAGCAGTGCCACAGGGGGCGGACGCTACGAGCAGTACTTC; CDR3: CASSATGGGRYEQYF
V: TRBV28; D: .; size: .; J: TRBJ2-7; DNA: TGTGCCAGCACCCCATCGCAATACGAGCAGTACTTC; CDR3: CASTPSQYEQYF
V: TRBV9; D: TRBD2; size: .; J: TRBJ2-5; DNA: TGTGCCAGCAGCGTACTTGGACTAGCGGAAGAGACCCAGTACTTC; CDR3: CASSVLGLAEETQYF
V: TRBV7-9; D: .; size: .; J: TRBJ1-2; DNA: TGTGCCAGCAGCTCGTACAGGGTAAAGGACTATGGCTACACCTTC; CDR3: CASSSYRVKDYGYTF
V: TRBV28; D: TRBD1; size: .; J: TRBJ2-7; DNA: TGTGCCAGCAGTTTCCCCGGGACAGGTTCCTACGAGCAGTACTTC; CDR3: CASSFPGTGSYEQYF
V: TRBV6-6; D: TRBD1; size: .; J: TRBJ1-2; DNA: TGTGCCAGCAGTCACAGAGGACAGGGGAGCGGGGGCTACACCTTC; CDR3: CASSHRGQGSGGYTF
V: TRBV4-2; D: .; size: .; J: TRBJ1-2; DNA: TGTGCCAGCAGCCAAGGGGGCCAAGGGATTGGCGGTTTCGGGGGCTACACCTTC; CDR3: CASSQGGQGIGGFGGYTF
V: TRBV4-2; D: .; size: .; J: TRBJ2-7; DNA: TGTGCCAGCAGCCAAGATGGGACCCCATCCTACGAGCAGTACTTC; CDR3: CASSQDGTPSYEQYF
V: TRBV30; D: TRBD1; size: .; J: TRBJ1-1; DNA: TGTGCCTGGAGTGCCCCTACAGGGGACACTGAAGCTTTCTTT; CDR3: CAWSAPTGDTEAFF
V: TRBV21-1; D: .; size: .; J: TRBJ2-7; DNA: TGTGCCAGCAGCAAAGTAGGGACAGATAACTACGAGCAGTACTTC; CDR3: CASSKVGTDNYEQYF
V: TRBV15; D: .; size: once; J: TRBJ2-7; DNA: TGTGCCACCAGCACTGTGGGGGGCGGGGAGCAGTACTTC; CDR3: CATSTVGGGEQYF
V: TRBV4-2; D: TRBD2; size: .; J: TRBJ2-7; DNA: TGTGCCAGCAGCCAAGATCAGGGACTAGCGGGAGGGGGTGTGTACGAGCAGTACTTC; CDR3: CASSQDQGLAGGGVYEQYF
V: TRBV28; D: .; size: .; J: TRBJ1-1; DNA: TGTGCCAGCACGGGGCCCGGAAGGGGGAACACTGAAGCTTTCTTT; CDR3: CASTGPGRGNTEAFF
V: TRBV7-3; D: .; size: .; J: TRBJ2-1; DNA: TGTGCCAGCAGCGCCGACAGGTATCAGCAGTTCTTC; CDR3: CASSADRYQQFF
V: TRBV18; D: .; size: .; J: TRBJ2-2; DNA: TGTGCCAGCTCACCACCGGCCCAGATTGCCACCGGGGAGCTGTTTTTT; CDR3: CASSPPAQIATGELFF
V: TRBV6-6; D: TRBD2; size: .; J: TRBJ2-5; DNA: TGTGCCGCTTATTCGGGACTAGCGGGAGAAGAGACCCAGTACTTC; CDR3: CAAYSGLAGEETQYF
V: TRBV7-3; D: TRBD1; size: few; J: TRBJ1-2; DNA: TGTGCCAGCAGCTCCTCCCAGGGGGGTGGCTACACCTTC; CDR3: CASSSSQGGGYTF
V: TRBV7-3; D: .; size: .; J: TRBJ2-1; DNA: TGTGCCAGCAGCTGGGGTACTCTTAGCTTCTACAATGAGCAGTTCTTC; CDR3: CASSWGTLSFYNEQFF
V: TRBV19; D: .; size: .; J: TRBJ2-1; DNA: TGTGCCAGTAGTATAGTAGTGGGCAATGAGCAGTTCTTC; CDR3: CASSIVVGNEQFF